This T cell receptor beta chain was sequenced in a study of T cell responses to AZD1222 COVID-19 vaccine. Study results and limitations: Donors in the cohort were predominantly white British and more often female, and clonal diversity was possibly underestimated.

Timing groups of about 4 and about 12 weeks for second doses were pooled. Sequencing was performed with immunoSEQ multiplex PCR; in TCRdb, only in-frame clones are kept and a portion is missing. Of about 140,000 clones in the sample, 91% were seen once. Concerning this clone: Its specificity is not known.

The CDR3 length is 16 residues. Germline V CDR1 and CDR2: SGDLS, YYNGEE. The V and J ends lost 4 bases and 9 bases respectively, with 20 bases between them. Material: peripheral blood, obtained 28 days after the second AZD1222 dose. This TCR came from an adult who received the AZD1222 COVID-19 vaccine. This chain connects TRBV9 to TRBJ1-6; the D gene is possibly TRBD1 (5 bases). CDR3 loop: CASSSYPRDLTSPLHF. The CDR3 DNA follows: TGTGCCAGCAGCTCCTACCCCCGGGACCTTACTTCACCCCTCCACTTT.